This T cell receptor beta chain was captured in a study of T cell responses to AZD1222 COVID-19 vaccine. This CDR3 contains 15 residues. Trimming stripped 0 bases from V and 3 bases from J, with 11 bases between. Germline CDR1 is SGHAT and CDR2 is FQNNGV. Assay: immunoSEQ multiplex PCR; the TCRdb copy retains only in-frame clones and omits some. The data contain 90,000 to 150,000 clones, around 88% of them singletons. The specimen was peripheral blood, collected on day 0 of AZD1222 vaccination. This TCR came from an adult in good health. The chain couples TRBV11-2 to TRBJ1-2, with D maybe TRBD1 (6 bases). CDR3 bases: TGTGCCAGCAGCTTAGATCCGGGGGCCCACTATGGCTACACCTTC. It translates to CASSLDPGAHYGYTF.